The T cell receptor (beta chain) described here comes from a study of blood T cell repertoires in COVID-19. Across the study: Italy, Spain and the United States were the sources of the convalescent and acute COVID-19 samples. In each case, the material was cDNA or gDNA derived from T cells, B-cell-depleted T cells, or PBMCs.

The germline CDR1 and CDR2 sequences are GTSNPN and SVGIG (reference sequence). The junction had 5 bases not matched to a gene; V was cut back by 0 bases and J by 8 bases. The CDR3 runs to 15 residues. TCRdb keeps only in-frame clones here, not all; method: immunoSEQ multiplex PCR. The table has about 190,000 clones, 70% to 85% seen once; the top ten hold over 10%. The sequence came from a woman aged 45-65 years with acute or convalescent COVID-19. V is TRBV30 and J is TRBJ1-4; 11 bases line up with TRBD1. The source material was peripheral blood. Here the CDR3 DNA reads TGTGCCTGGAGTGTAAGGACAGGGGGCGTCGAAAAACTGTTTTTT. Protein: CAWSVRTGGVEKLFF.